This TCR beta chain was found in a study of blood T cell repertoires in COVID-19. Study in general: COVID-19 samples from acute and convalescent phases originated in the United States, Italy and Spain. Sources were T cells, B-cell-depleted T cells, or PBMCs; the material itself was cDNA or gDNA.

V lost 4 bases and J lost 4, with 10 bases in between. The CDR3 extends over 13 amino acids. Original processing methods: Reference gene primer amplification gave estimated nucleated cell counts. The method was immunoSEQ multiplex PCR; TCRdb's version includes in-frame clones alone and lacks a portion of them. Clone size and V and J calls were adopted from that table, with D and trimming inferred from the DNA. Found here are hundreds of thousands of clones, around 89% of them singletons; the top ten hold around 4.4%. This chain uses TRBV12-3 or TRBV12-4 with TRBJ1-1; maybe TRBD1 (6 bases). Input material: peripheral blood. The sequence derives from a woman in her twenties or thirties with acute or convalescent COVID-19. This CDR3 is CASSYAGATEAFF. CDR3 coding DNA: TGTGCCAGCAGTTACGCAGGGGCCACTGAAGCTTTCTTT.